The 30 T cell receptor beta chains listed next were all sequenced from one sample in a study of cytomegalovirus exposure and HLA in healthy donors. PCR primers comprised 60 Vbeta and 13 Jbeta primers. This table comes from immunoSEQ multiplex PCR, and its TCRdb copy is limited to in-frame clones, with some not included. The table has under 200,000 clones, about four fifths seen once; the top ten hold 4% to 5%. Sequencing was done on a sample of PBMCs. Receptors originate from a man aged 25 to 40 in good health and CMV-seronegative.

This rearrangement joins TRBV28 to TRBJ2-7, with D possibly matching TRBD1 (6 bases). Trimming took off 3 bases at V and 3 bases at J, with 15 bases between the two ends. The CDR3 totals 15 residues. Germline CDR1 and CDR2: MDHEN and SYDVKM. For the CDR3, the DNA is TGTGCCAGCAGTTTTCCCCCCCCAGGGGTCTACGAGCAGTACTTC. Amino acid sequence: CASSFPPPGVYEQYF.

The chain combines TRBV6-6 with TRBJ2-1; possible D gene TRBD2, 6 bases. Germline CDR1 MNHNY, CDR2 SVGAGI (reference sequence). The V gene lost 10 bases and the J gene lost 8 bases, with 15 bases spanning the gap. The CDR3 has 12 amino acids. The CDR3 sequence is CATSGLLDEQFF. As DNA, the CDR3 is TGTGCCACCTCGGGACTCCTGGATGAGCAGTTCTTC.

The rearrangement uses TRBV18 and TRBJ2-2, with a weak D call TRBD2 (6 bases). This CDR3 contains 16 residues. With 4 bases removed from V and 3 bases from J, the gap between germline ends came to 15 bases. From germline, CDR1 is KGHSH and CDR2 LQKENI. The CDR3 sequence: CASSQGLHTYTGELFF. CDR3 bases: TGTGCCAGCTCACAAGGACTACACACCTACACCGGGGAGCTGTTTTTT.

The chain uses TRBV28 and TRBJ1-2; D gene unclear. The CDR3 is made up of 14 amino acids. Germline V gene data show CDR1 as MDHEN and CDR2 as SYDVKM. The V end was cut by 7 bases, the J end by 0 bases, with 12 bases between. DNA of the CDR3: TGTGCCAGCACGGAGGGCTCTACTAACTATGGCTACACCTTC. Its translation is CASTEGSTNYGYTF.

This clone appeared once. The J gene is TRBJ2-3, the V gene TRBV27, with 7 nucleotides matching TRBD1. CDR1 MNHEY and CDR2 SMNVEV come from the germline V gene (reference sequence). V was clipped by 2 bases and J by 5 bases; unmatched bases: 4. The CDR3 totals 14 residues. CDR3 protein: CASSLEGAIDTQYF. In DNA, the CDR3 is TGTGCCAGCAGTTTAGAGGGGGCAATAGATACGCAGTATTTT.

The chain has TRBV5-6 and TRBJ2-4; 8 bases agree with TRBD2. Germline V gene lookup returns CDR1 SGHDT and CDR2 YYEEEE. V was pared by 4 bases and J by 0 bases, with 9 bases of the junction left unmatched. The CDR3 consists of 17 residues. As DNA, the CDR3 is TGTGCCAGCAGCGCCGGACTAGCTGGGGGAGCCAAAAACATTCAGTACTTC. This gives the protein CASSAGLAGGAKNIQYF.

In DNA form, the CDR3 reads TGCAGCGCTGGAGGACTCGAGCAGTACTTC. Protein sequence: CSAGGLEQYF. The chain links TRBV29-1 to TRBJ2-7; perhaps TRBD2 as D (5 bases). CDR3 length equals 10 residues. Trimming pared 7 bases from V and 6 bases from J, leaving 10 bases between. The V gene's germline CDR1 is SQVTM and CDR2 ANQGSEA.

The chain links TRBV27 to TRBJ2-1, with 9 bases lining up with TRBD1. The ends lost 0 bases at V and 5 bases at J; junction bases unmatched: 20. The CDR3 extends over 21 amino acids. CDR1 and CDR2 (germline): MNHEY, SMNVEV (reference sequence). For the CDR3, the DNA is TGTGCCAGCAGTTTATCCGGGTATCACTTTGCGGGGACAGGGTACGACAATGAGCAGTTCTTC. It yields the protein CASSLSGYHFAGTGYDNEQFF.

The chain uses TRBV9 and TRBJ2-6; 9 bases align to TRBD1. The V segment lost 2 bases and the J segment 4 bases; nucleotides outside the gene matches: 7. Germline V gives CDR1 SGDLS, CDR2 YYNGEE. The CDR3 contains 17 residues. As DNA, the CDR3 is TGTGCCAGCAGCGTCCGTGGACAGGGGACCGGGGCCAACGTCCTGACTTTC. Its translation: CASSVRGQGTGANVLTF.

This rearrangement joins TRBV27 to TRBJ1-5; maybe TRBD1 (6 bases). Germline V gene sequence: CDR1 MNHEY, CDR2 SMNVEV (reference sequence). The CDR3 spans 14 residues. The V and J ends lost 6 bases and 7 bases respectively, with 16 bases between them. CDR3 amino acids: CASSPTGLLQPQHF. In DNA form, the CDR3 reads TGTGCCAGCAGCCCGACAGGCCTTTTACAGCCCCAGCATTTT.

The chain couples TRBV28 to TRBJ1-4, with 8 nucleotides matching TRBD1. Trimming removed 3 bases from V and 5 bases from J; junction bases left unmatched: 17. Germline CDR1 MDHEN, CDR2 SYDVKM. The length of the CDR3 is 19 residues. CDR3 in DNA: TGTGCCAGCAGTTTTAAACGCGGACAGGGCGGGCCCCAAAATGAAAAACTGTTTTTT. Protein: CASSFKRGQGGPQNEKLFF. Complete variable domain (other parts from reference TRBV28 and TRBJ1-4): DVKVTQSSRYLVKRTGEKVFLECVQDMDHENMFWYRQDPGLGLRLIYFSYDVKMKEKGDIPEGYSVSREKKERFSLILESASTNQTSMYLCASSFKRGQGGPQNEKLFFGSGTQLSVL.

V gene TRBV6-6 combines with J gene TRBJ2-7; TRBD2 agrees at 9 bases. The trim removed 6 bases at V and 6 bases at J, leaving 9 bases unmatched. Germline V gene lookup returns CDR1 MNHNY and CDR2 SVGAGI (reference sequence). This CDR3 comprises 14 residues. In DNA, the CDR3 is TGTGCCAGCAGAACGTGGCTAGCGGGACCCGAGCAGTACTTC. This sequence encodes CASRTWLAGPEQYF.

The chain couples TRBV5-6 to TRBJ2-1; 8 nucleotides match TRBD2. Looked up from germline, CDR1 is SGHDT and CDR2 is YYEEEE. Germline trimming cut 0 bases from V and 7 bases from J; bases unmatched to any gene: 6. CDR3 length: 15 amino acids. The CDR3 loop reads CASSLAGGSSNEQFF. The CDR3 DNA reads as TGTGCCAGCAGCTTGGCGGGAGGGTCATCGAATGAGCAGTTCTTC.

The chain combines TRBV25-1 with TRBJ2-2; TRBD2 matches at 7 bases. CDR3 length equals 16 residues. Germline CDR1 reads MGHDK; CDR2 reads SYGVNS. Trimming took 1 base from V and 7 from J; bases not matched to a gene: 9. CDR3 bases: TGTGCCAGCAGTGAATCTGCGGGAGTATCTGACGGGGAGCTGTTTTTT. It is translated as CASSESAGVSDGELFF.

The DNA of the CDR3 is TGTGCCAGCAGTGCCTCGGGGGGTTATGGCTACACCTTC. Translating it yields CASSASGGYGYTF. The gene calls are TRBV6-5 and TRBJ1-2; D is perhaps TRBD1 (5 bases). The V gene's germline CDR1 is MNHEY and CDR2 SVGAGI. This CDR3 contains 13 residues. The V end lost 5 bases, the J end lost 5 bases, and 12 bases lay between the germline ends.

The chain employs TRBV10-3 and TRBJ2-3, with TRBD2 matching 11 bases. The CDR3 consists of 18 residues. With V trimmed by 0 bases and J by 7 bases, 12 bases remained unmatched. Germline V gene lookup returns CDR1 ENHRY and CDR2 SYGVKD. Here the CDR3 reads CAISESKGGLAAKYTQYF. CDR3 DNA: TGTGCCATCAGTGAGTCGAAGGGGGGACTAGCGGCGAAATATACGCAGTATTTT.

This sequence joins TRBV9 and TRBJ2-1; TRBD2 aligns across 9 bases. Germline V CDR1 and CDR2: SGDLS, YYNGEE. The junction had 5 bases not matched to a gene; V was cut back by 4 bases and J by 6 bases. The CDR3 is made up of 14 amino acids. The CDR3 here is CASSPSTSGNEQFF. CDR3 DNA sequence: TGTGCCAGCAGCCCTTCGACTAGCGGCAATGAGCAGTTCTTC.

The chain links TRBV28 to TRBJ2-7; 9 nucleotides align to TRBD1. V lost 6 bases to trimming and J lost 5 bases; unmatched junction nucleotides: 14. Germline-derived CDR1 and CDR2 are MDHEN and SYDVKM. The CDR3 runs to 16 residues. This CDR3 reads CASSNRRDRVAHEQYF. Here the CDR3 DNA reads TGTGCCAGCAGCAACCGCCGGGACAGGGTAGCCCACGAGCAGTACTTC.

V and J are TRBV9 and TRBJ2-2; the match to TRBD2 covers 10 bases. CDR1 is SGDLS and CDR2 is YYNGEE in the germline V gene. V shed 4 bases and J 6 bases; nucleotides not matched to a gene: 12. The CDR3 is 17 amino acids. The CDR3 reads CASSIALAGDLAGELFF. The CDR3 bases are TGTGCCAGCAGCATAGCGCTAGCGGGGGACCTAGCCGGGGAGCTGTTTTTT.

V gene TRBV19 combines with J gene TRBJ2-3; 7 nucleotides match TRBD1. CDR1 is LNHDA and CDR2 is SQIVND in the germline V gene (reference sequence). The CDR3 spans 14 residues. Trimming removed 5 bases from V and 5 bases from J; junction bases left unmatched: 7. The CDR3 bases are TGTGCCAGTAGTGCAAGGACAGGAAAAGATACGCAGTATTTT. Protein: CASSARTGKDTQYF. The full variable domain, rest sourced from reference TRBV19 and TRBJ2-3, is DGGITQSPKYLFRKEGQNVTLSCEQNLNHDAMYWYRQDPGQGLRLIYYSQIVNDFQKGDIAEGYSVSREKKESFPLTVTSAQKNPTAFYLCASSARTGKDTQYFGPGTRLTVL.

The rearrangement links TRBV28 to TRBJ1-1; no clear D gene. The CDR3 covers 13 residues. V was cut by 8 bases and J by 5 bases, with 15 bases left in between. Germline CDR1 MDHEN, CDR2 SYDVKM. DNA of the CDR3: TGTGCCAGCGTACAGAGTCCGGTAACTGAAGCTTTCTTT. Amino acids: CASVQSPVTEAFF.

V and J are TRBV5-5 and TRBJ2-2, with D tentatively TRBD1 (7 bases). The CDR3 has 14 amino acids. V was clipped by 0 bases and J by 6 bases, with 9 bases between them. CDR1 and CDR2 from the germline V gene are SGHKS and YYEKEE (reference sequence). The CDR3 sequence is CASSLARGAGELFF. As DNA, the CDR3 is TGTGCCAGCAGCTTGGCCAGGGGGGCCGGGGAGCTGTTTTTT.

This rearrangement joins TRBV30 to TRBJ1-1; 9 bases are shared with TRBD1. This CDR3 has 12 residues. V lost 1 base and J lost 11; bases outside the gene matches: 5. Germline V CDR1 and CDR2: GTSNPN, SVGIG (reference sequence). In nucleotides, the CDR3 is TGTGCCTGGAGTGGACAGGGGGGGAGGGCTTTCTTT. Its translation is CAWSGQGGRAFF.

The chain employs TRBV28 and TRBJ1-5; a possible D gene is TRBD1 (5 bases). The germline V and J ends were trimmed by 5 bases and 9 bases, with 11 bases remaining between them. This CDR3 is 12 amino acids long. CDR1 MDHEN and CDR2 SYDVKM come from the germline V gene. For the CDR3, the DNA is TGTGCCAGCAGTGGGGGAGGCCCGCCCCAGCATTTT. This translates into CASSGGGPPQHF.

V and J are TRBV5-4 and TRBJ1-2; D is unclear. Germline V CDR1 and CDR2: SGHNT, YYREEE (reference sequence). The CDR3 totals 14 residues. Trimming cost V 1 base and J 5 bases, with 12 bases left between them. The CDR3 coding sequence is TGTGCCAGCAGCTTGTCGGAGAATACATATGGCTACACCTTC. This codes for CASSLSENTYGYTF.

V gene TRBV4-1 combines with J gene TRBJ2-5; 8 positions match TRBD2. Germline loops: CDR1 MGHRA, CDR2 YSYEKL. The length of the CDR3 is 14 residues. V trimming: 8 bases; J trimming: 2 bases; junction bases outside the gene matches: 7. CDR3: CASQGTGGQETQYF. CDR3 sequence (DNA): TGCGCCAGCCAGGGGACGGGGGGGCAAGAGACCCAGTACTTC.

The rearrangement joins TRBV9 to TRBJ2-1; 8 nucleotides agree with TRBD2. V was pared by 4 bases and J by 6 bases, with 6 bases of the junction left unmatched. Germline CDR1 is SGDLS and CDR2 is YYNGEE. The CDR3 totals 14 residues. The CDR3 sequence is CASSKGLGVNEQFF. CDR3 coding DNA: TGTGCCAGCAGCAAGGGACTAGGGGTCAATGAGCAGTTCTTC.

The V and J genes are TRBV9 and TRBJ2-2, with TRBD1 identical over 9 bases. V trimming: 4 bases; J trimming: 3 bases; junction bases outside the gene matches: 4. The CDR3 extends over 15 amino acids. The V gene's germline CDR1 is SGDLS and CDR2 YYNGEE. CDR3 amino acids: CASSSDRGHTGELFF. The CDR3 region has the DNA TGTGCCAGCAGCTCGGACAGGGGTCACACCGGGGAGCTGTTTTTT.

This clone was seen once. CDR3 region: CASSSLREITEAFF. The CDR3 DNA is TGTGCCAGCAGCTCGCTCAGGGAAATAACTGAAGCTTTCTTT. The V gene is TRBV11-2, the J gene TRBJ1-1; D is perhaps TRBD1 (5 bases). Germline CDR1 SGHAT, CDR2 FQNNGV. V lost 4 bases and J lost 5, with 14 bases in between. CDR3 length: 14 amino acids.

This rearrangement joins TRBV28 to TRBJ1-2; D is perhaps TRBD1 (5 bases). Looked up from germline, CDR1 is MDHEN and CDR2 is SYDVKM. The V and J ends lost 3 bases and 8 bases respectively, with 10 bases between them. This CDR3 comprises 12 residues. The CDR3 loop reads CASSLAGVGYTF. The DNA of the CDR3 is TGTGCCAGCAGTTTGGCGGGGGTCGGCTACACCTTC.